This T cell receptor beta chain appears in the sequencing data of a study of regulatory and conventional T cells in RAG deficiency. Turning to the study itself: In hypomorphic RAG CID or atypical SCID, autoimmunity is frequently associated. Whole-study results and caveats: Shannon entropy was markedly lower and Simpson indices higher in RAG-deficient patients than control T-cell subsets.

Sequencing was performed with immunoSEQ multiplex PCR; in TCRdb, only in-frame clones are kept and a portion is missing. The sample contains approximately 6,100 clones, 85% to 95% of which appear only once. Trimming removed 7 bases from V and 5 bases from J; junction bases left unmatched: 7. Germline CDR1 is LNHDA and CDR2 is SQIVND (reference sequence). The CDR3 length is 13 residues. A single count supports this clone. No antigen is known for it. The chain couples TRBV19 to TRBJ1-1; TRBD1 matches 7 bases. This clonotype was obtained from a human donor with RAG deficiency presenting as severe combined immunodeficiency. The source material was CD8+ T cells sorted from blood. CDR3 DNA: TGTGCCAGTACCCCAGGGGGTAGGACTGAAGCTTTCTTT. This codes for CASTPGGRTEAFF.